This entry lists 25 T cell receptor beta chains sequenced from one sample in a study of glioma-infiltrating T cells after dendritic cell vaccination. The sample's time point: after dendritic cell vaccination, including at tumor progression/relapse. Clones were sequenced by immunoSEQ multiplex PCR, and TCRdb holds only the in-frame ones, with some missing. The data contain approximately 91,000 clones, over 75% of them singletons. Material: blood, obtained after dendritic cell vaccination. These receptors all stem from a human donor with glioblastoma.

V and J are TRBV6-5 and TRBJ1-5, with a tentative D call TRBD1 (5 bases). The V gene lost 4 bases and the J gene lost 6 bases, with 13 bases spanning the gap. This CDR3 comprises 14 residues. Per the germline V gene, CDR1 is MNHEY and CDR2 is SVGAGI. DNA of the CDR3: TGTGCCAGCAGTTCCCCCGGGAGGGGTCAGCCCCAGCATTTT. Its protein is CASSSPGRGQPQHF.

The rearrangement joins TRBV14 to TRBJ2-5, with D perhaps TRBD2 (5 bases). CDR1 SGHDN and CDR2 FVKESK come from the germline V gene. This CDR3 has 13 amino acids. The germline V and J ends were trimmed by 4 bases and 2 bases, with 8 bases remaining between them. The CDR3 sequence is CASSRLLQETQYF. CDR3 nucleotide sequence: TGTGCCAGCAGCCGACTACTACAAGAGACCCAGTACTTC.

In this sample, this clone turned up once. V usage is TRBV2 and J usage is TRBJ2-7, with D possibly TRBD1 on 5 matching bases. The germline V gene has CDR1 SNHLY and CDR2 FYNNEI. V lost 6 bases and J lost 11, with 17 bases in between. The CDR3 has 12 amino acids. CDR3 nucleotides: TGTGCCAGCAGCGTCGGTGTGGGGCCAGAGTACGTC. It is translated as CASSVGVGPEYV.

The V gene is TRBV6-1, the J gene TRBJ1-3; no clear D. Germline V gene sequence: CDR1 MNHNS, CDR2 SASEGT. The V and J ends lost 8 bases and 0 bases respectively, with 11 bases between them. CDR3 length: 14 amino acids. CDR3 DNA sequence: TGTGCCAGCTTCGGGAGTGACTCTGGAAACACCATATATTTT. It yields the protein CASFGSDSGNTIYF.

This clone came up a few times. The V and J genes are TRBV12-5 and TRBJ1-4; D remains ambiguous. V lost 2 bases and J lost 10, with 5 bases in between. From germline, CDR1 is LGHNT and CDR2 FRNRAP. The CDR3 spans 11 residues. The chain's CDR3 is CASGLPGKLFF. The CDR3 DNA reads TGTGCTAGTGGTTTGCCGGGAAAACTGTTTTTT.

The chain links TRBV30 to TRBJ2-3; TRBD2 aligns across 7 bases. From germline, CDR1 is GTSNPN and CDR2 SVGIG (reference sequence). The junction had 10 bases not matched to a gene; V was cut back by 1 base and J by 6 bases. CDR3 length equals 15 residues. CDR3 sequence: CAWSAGGAGRDTQYF. The CDR3 coding sequence is TGTGCCTGGAGTGCCGGGGGAGCGGGGCGGGATACGCAGTATTTT.

This clone has a handful of counts. The sample carries other DNA sequences with the same CDR3. V gene TRBV11-2 combines with J gene TRBJ2-1; tentatively, D is TRBD1 (5 bases). The CDR3 sequence is 15 residues long. Germline CDR1 and CDR2: SGHAT and FQNNGV. V shed 4 bases and J shed 0 bases, with 10 bases lying between them. The CDR3 DNA follows: TGTGCCAGCAGCTCAGACAGAGGCTCCTACAATGAGCAGTTCTTC. It yields the protein CASSSDRGSYNEQFF. The full variable domain, in which reference TRBV11-2 and TRBJ2-1 provide the parts outside the CDR3, is EAGVAQSPRYKIIEKRQSVAFWCNPISGHATLYWYQQILGQGPKLLIQFQNNGVVDDSQLPKDRFSAERLKGVDSTLKIQPAKLEDSAVYLCASSSDRGSYNEQFFGPGTRLTVL.

The chain combines TRBV19 with TRBJ2-3; D is perhaps TRBD1 (5 bases). Germline values: CDR1 LNHDA, CDR2 SQIVND (reference sequence). V lost 2 bases and J lost 2, with 14 bases in between. CDR3 length: 16 residues. CDR3 in amino acids: CASSIFMATATDTQYF. As DNA, the CDR3 is TGTGCCAGTAGTATATTCATGGCGACAGCCACAGATACGCAGTATTTT.

V gene TRBV27 combines with J gene TRBJ1-1, with D perhaps TRBD1 (6 bases). Trimming pared 7 bases from V and 5 bases from J, leaving 17 bases between. The CDR3 consists of 14 residues. CDR1 and CDR2 (germline): MNHEY, SMNVEV (reference sequence). In DNA, the CDR3 is TGTGCCAGCACTCTCGCCAGGGGATGGACTGAAGCTTTCTTT. Translating it yields CASTLARGWTEAFF.

This chain joins TRBV6-5 and TRBJ1-2; the match to TRBD1 covers 10 bases. This CDR3 region has 14 residues. In germline, CDR1 is MNHEY, CDR2 SVGAGI. Unmatched junction bases numbered 7, after V lost 6 bases and J lost 6 bases. CDR3 in DNA: TGTGCCAGCAGGGGGACAGGGGTGAGCCATGGCTACACCTTC. This translates into CASRGTGVSHGYTF.

A few counts support this clone. The chain has TRBV19 and TRBJ1-2; D may be TRBD1 (5 bases). The CDR3 spans 17 residues. Germline CDR1 reads LNHDA; CDR2 reads SQIVND (reference sequence). The ends were cut back, 3 bases at V and 8 bases at J, with 25 bases in the middle. The DNA of the CDR3 is TGTGCCAGTAGTATGCACACCGACAGTCATCAGCTAAGGGGCTACACCTTC. Translation: CASSMHTDSHQLRGYTF.

V is TRBV27 and J is TRBJ2-5, with 11 bases fitting TRBD2. The CDR3 is made up of 16 amino acids. CDR1 is MNHEY, CDR2 SMNVEV, per germline (reference sequence). Losses at the gene ends were 1 base for V and 6 bases for J; bases not matched to a gene: 7. CDR3 sequence (DNA): TGTGCCAGCAGTTTATATGGTAGCGGGGGGGCGAAGACCCAGTACTTC. Residues: CASSLYGSGGAKTQYF.

In its sample, this clone was seen once. This chain connects TRBV25-1 to TRBJ1-1, with D perhaps TRBD1 (6 bases). V dropped 3 bases and J dropped 3 bases, with 14 bases sitting between them. CDR1 and CDR2 (germline): MGHDK, SYGVNS. The CDR3 has 15 amino acids. CDR3 in amino acids: CASSDIQGWDTEAFF. CDR3 DNA sequence: TGTGCCAGCAGTGACATTCAGGGGTGGGACACTGAAGCTTTCTTT.

The rearrangement uses TRBV7-2 and TRBJ2-5, with a tentative D call TRBD2 (7 bases). V shed 1 base and J shed 1 base, with 22 bases lying between them. CDR3 length: 19 residues. The germline V gene has CDR1 SGHTA and CDR2 FQGNSA. This CDR3 reads CASSLGSSGMRGGQETQYF. In nucleotides, the CDR3 is TGTGCCAGCAGCTTAGGATCGAGCGGGATGAGGGGGGGCCAAGAGACCCAGTACTTC.

This chain connects TRBV5-1 to TRBJ2-7; D may be TRBD2 (6 bases). This CDR3 contains 13 residues. The V gene lost 4 bases and the J gene lost 7 bases, with 15 bases spanning the gap. The germline V gene has CDR1 SGHRS and CDR2 YFSETQ. CDR3 DNA: TGCGCCAGCAGCCGGGACTCCCTCGGAGAGCAGTACGTC. This gives the protein CASSRDSLGEQYV.

The chain joins TRBV19 to TRBJ2-7; 7 bases map to TRBD1. The CDR3 runs to 15 residues. After removal of 5 bases from V and 1 base from J, the junction contained 8 bases not matched to a gene. Per the germline V gene, CDR1 is LNHDA and CDR2 is SQIVND (reference sequence). CDR3 sequence: CASSPDRDRSYEQYF. Written as DNA, the CDR3 is TGTGCCAGTAGTCCCGACCGGGACAGATCCTACGAGCAGTACTTC.

This chain joins TRBV19 and TRBJ1-2; D perhaps matches TRBD1 (5 bases). This CDR3 is built from 14 residues. From germline, CDR1 is LNHDA and CDR2 SQIVND (reference sequence). The V gene lost 6 bases and the J gene lost 0 bases, with 11 bases spanning the gap. In nucleotides, the CDR3 is TGTGCCAGTAGCTACCAGACAGCTAACTATGGCTACACCTTC. This sequence encodes CASSYQTANYGYTF.

This sequence joins TRBV13 and TRBJ1-2; possible D gene TRBD1, 6 bases. In germline, CDR1 is PRHDT, CDR2 FYEKMQ (reference sequence). CDR3 size: 14 residues. V lost 0 bases and J 7 bases, leaving 12 bases between the germline ends. The CDR3 sequence is CASSLGNRAVGYTF. In DNA form, the CDR3 reads TGTGCCAGCAGCTTAGGCAACAGGGCGGTTGGCTACACCTTC. The full variable domain, completed using reference TRBV13 and TRBJ1-2, is AAGVIQSPRHLIKEKRETATLKCYPIPRHDTVYWYQQGPGQDPQFLISFYEKMQSDKGSIPDRFSAQQFSDYHSELNMSSLELGDSALYFCASSLGNRAVGYTFGSGTRLTVV.

The genes are TRBV28 and TRBJ1-2, with 7 bases that match TRBD1. Per germline, CDR1 MDHEN and CDR2 SYDVKM. There are 12 residues in the CDR3. After removal of 8 bases from V and 4 bases from J, the junction contained 4 bases not matched to a gene. The CDR3 protein is CASAGTAYGYTF. CDR3 coding DNA: TGTGCCAGCGCCGGGACAGCCTATGGCTACACCTTC.

V gene TRBV19 combines with J gene TRBJ2-3; 7 bases are shared with TRBD1. Unmatched junction bases numbered 17, after V lost 5 bases and J lost 0 bases. Germline CDR1 is LNHDA and CDR2 is SQIVND (reference sequence). The CDR3 consists of 19 residues. The CDR3 here is CASSPDYRGFAESTDTQYF. CDR3 bases: TGTGCCAGTAGTCCAGACTACAGGGGATTTGCCGAGAGCACAGATACGCAGTATTTT.

This clone was found a few times. V gene TRBV7-9 combines with J gene TRBJ2-5, with 14 bases matching TRBD2. With V trimmed by 5 bases and J by 5 bases, 7 bases remained unmatched. Germline assignment: CDR1 SEHNR and CDR2 FQNEAQ (reference sequence). The CDR3 runs to 16 residues. The CDR3 sequence: CASSPRTSGGRETQYF. CDR3 DNA: TGTGCCAGCAGCCCCCGGACTAGCGGGGGGCGGGAGACCCAGTACTTC.

The genes are TRBV2 and TRBJ1-5; the match to TRBD1 covers 7 bases. Trimming cost V 7 bases and J 3 bases; bases outside gene matches: 12. This CDR3 is 16 amino acids long. The V gene's germline CDR1 is SNHLY and CDR2 FYNNEI. Here the CDR3 reads CASKRGQGGVNQPQHF. CDR3 DNA sequence: TGTGCCAGCAAAAGGGGCCAAGGGGGCGTCAATCAGCCCCAGCATTTT.

The rearrangement links TRBV5-6 to TRBJ2-7, with 7 bases identical to TRBD2. The V gene's germline CDR1 is SGHDT and CDR2 YYEEEE. The CDR3 length is 14 residues. V trimming: 0 bases; J trimming: 7 bases; junction bases outside the gene matches: 7. CDR3 residues: CASSLGLALWEQYF. DNA for the CDR3: TGTGCCAGCAGCTTGGGACTAGCCCTTTGGGAGCAGTACTTC.

The V gene is TRBV6-5, the J gene TRBJ2-5, with TRBD2 identical over 10 bases. Germline CDR1 reads MNHEY; CDR2 reads SVGAGI. With V trimmed by 11 bases and J by 2 bases, 11 bases remained unmatched. The CDR3 runs 15 residues. Written as DNA, the CDR3 is TGTGCCGCCCATGGGGCTAGCGGGGGACAAGAGACCCAGTACTTC. Translating it yields CAAHGASGGQETQYF.

V and J are TRBV10-1 and TRBJ2-4, with 7 bases lining up with TRBD2. V lost 3 bases, J lost 10 bases, and 9 bases stayed unmatched. The germline V gene has CDR1 WNHNN and CDR2 SYGVQD (reference sequence). The CDR3 consists of 14 residues. CDR3 region: CASSERGRGRIQYF. The CDR3 DNA reads as TGCGCCAGCAGTGAACGGGGGAGGGGTCGGATTCAGTACTTC.